The following is a TCR beta chain sequence with its context. This CDR3 is built from 15 residues. These data come from a study of T cells expressing NK-cell markers. TCRdb re-called the 5' RACE reads and gives one entry per CDR3 protein, without DNA. The table lists about 150,000 distinct CDR3 sequences. Sequenced input: blood T cells: a sorted CD56 or NKG2C T cell subset, CD4+ or CD8+ T cells, or bulk PBMC T cells (not recorded which). The clonotype originates from a man between 18 and 29 years old in good health. The chain links TRBV12-3 or TRBV12-4 to TRBJ2-1; TCRdb indicates TRBD1, and absent DNA this call remains unverified. This CDR3 is CASSSGQGSYNEQFF.